A single sample is the source of the 17 T cell receptor beta chains below, sequenced in a study of chemoradiotherapy in HPV16-positive cancers. Repertoires were generated with immunoSEQ multiplex PCR, while TCRdb's copy carries only in-frame clones and drops some. The sample contains some 17,000 clones, around nine tenths of which appear only once. The source material was blood, sampled from a patient who underwent chemoradiotherapy. Receptor source: a human donor with HPV-associated anogenital cancer.

Here the CDR3 reads CASSGTGGSYEQYV. The DNA for the CDR3 is TGTGCCAGCAGTGGGACAGGGGGCTCCTACGAGCAGTACGTC. The chain links TRBV2 to TRBJ2-7; TRBD1 matches 10 bases. CDR1 and CDR2 (germline): SNHLY, FYNNEI. This CDR3 has 14 amino acids. The V and J ends lost 4 bases and 0 bases, in that order; junction bases with no gene match: 0.

The chain carries TRBV5-5 and TRBJ2-7; a possible D gene is TRBD2 (6 bases). CDR1 SGHKS and CDR2 YYEKEE come from the germline V gene (reference sequence). V was clipped by 4 bases and J by 2 bases, with 16 bases between them. The CDR3 loop spans 15 amino acids. DNA of the CDR3: TGTGCCAGCAGCCACGGGACTTCCGCCACCTACGAGCAGTACTTC. This sequence encodes CASSHGTSATYEQYF.

The J gene is TRBJ1-1, the V gene TRBV14; D uncertain. CDR1 and CDR2 (germline): SGHDN, FVKESK. CDR3 length: 14 amino acids. V was trimmed by 5 bases and J by 1 base, leaving 11 bases between them. CDR3 sequence reads: CASSLSAGNTEAFF. The CDR3 bases are TGTGCCAGCAGCTTATCTGCGGGGAACACTGAAGCTTTCTTT.

The sample holds one count of this clone. The V and J genes are TRBV4-3 and TRBJ2-1, with D perhaps TRBD2 (6 bases). There are 15 residues in the CDR3. Germline CDR1 LGHNA, CDR2 YSLEER. With 0 bases removed from V and 5 bases from J, the gap between germline ends came to 11 bases. Written as DNA, the CDR3 is TGCGCCAGCAGCCAAGATTTCGCGGGGCACAATGAGCAGTTCTTC. Its translation is CASSQDFAGHNEQFF.

Written as DNA, the CDR3 is TGCGCCAGCAGCTTCGCAGGGGAATCCTATGGCTACACCTTC. As protein: CASSFAGESYGYTF. This sequence joins TRBV5-1 and TRBJ1-2; perhaps TRBD1 as D (6 bases). Trimming took 2 bases from V and 4 from J, leaving 12 bases between them. Per germline, CDR1 SGHRS and CDR2 YFSETQ. This CDR3 region has 14 residues. Based on the CDR3 plus reference TRBV5-1 and TRBJ1-2, the full variable domain is KAGVTQTPRYLIKTRGQQVTLSCSPISGHRSVSWYQQTPGQGLQFLFEYFSETQRNKGNFPGRFSGRQFSNSRSEMNVSTLELGDSALYLCASSFAGESYGYTFGSGTRLTVV.

This clone appeared once. J is TRBJ1-2 and V is TRBV6-1, with D maybe TRBD1 (6 bases). CDR3 size: 14 residues. Germline CDR1 and CDR2: MNHNS and SASEGT. Trimming shortened V by 7 bases and J by 8 bases, and 20 bases separated the two germline ends. The CDR3, as DNA: TGTGCCAGCACGGGAAACAGGGATAAGTACGGCTACACCTTC. Protein sequence: CASTGNRDKYGYTF.

This clone was picked up one time. This chain uses TRBV6-1 with TRBJ2-1; TRBD2 matches at 8 bases. The V and J ends lost 2 bases and 0 bases, in that order; junction bases with no gene match: 0. The germline CDR1 and CDR2 sequences are MNHNS and SASEGT. There are 15 residues in the CDR3. In nucleotides, the CDR3 is TGTGCCAGCAGTGAACTAGCGGGCTCCTACAATGAGCAGTTCTTC. Protein sequence: CASSELAGSYNEQFF.

The genes are TRBV6-5 and TRBJ1-4; a weak D match, TRBD1 (6 bases). V was pared by 0 bases and J by 8 bases, with 10 bases between. This CDR3 region has 14 residues. From germline, CDR1 is MNHEY and CDR2 SVGAGI. The CDR3 DNA is TGTGCCAGCAGTTACTCGGGGGGCCGGGAAAAACTGTTTTTT. It is translated as CASSYSGGREKLFF.

The chain joins TRBV2 to TRBJ2-2, with unresolved D. Per the germline V gene, CDR1 is SNHLY and CDR2 is FYNNEI. V was trimmed by 7 bases and J by 0 bases, leaving 12 bases between them. The CDR3 is made up of 15 amino acids. Here the CDR3 reads CASKRINANTGELFF. In nucleotides, the CDR3 is TGTGCCAGCAAACGGATTAACGCGAACACCGGGGAGCTGTTTTTT.

This clone has just one count. This rearrangement joins TRBV6-6 to TRBJ1-1; weak D call: TRBD1 (5 bases). This CDR3 contains 14 residues. CDR1 is MNHNY and CDR2 is SVGAGI in the germline V gene (reference sequence). V dropped 2 bases and J dropped 1 base, with 8 bases sitting between them. The CDR3 loop is CASSYLDRNTEAFF. CDR3 in DNA: TGTGCCAGCAGTTACCTTGACAGGAACACTGAAGCTTTCTTT.

This clone has only a few counts. This chain connects TRBV4-1 to TRBJ2-5; D not resolved. The V gene's germline CDR1 is MGHRA and CDR2 YSYEKL. Trimming shortened V by 0 bases and J by 5 bases, and 16 bases separated the two germline ends. The CDR3 covers 16 residues. The chain's CDR3 is CASSQDDQPARETQYF. As DNA, the CDR3 is TGCGCCAGCAGCCAAGATGATCAACCGGCAAGGGAGACCCAGTACTTC.

V gene TRBV5-5 combines with J gene TRBJ2-7; D gene uncertain. Trimming stripped 4 bases from V and 3 bases from J, with 20 bases between. This CDR3 spans 16 amino acids. Germline lookup yields CDR1 SGHKS and CDR2 YYEKEE (reference sequence). The CDR3 nucleotides are TGTGCCAGCAGCAACTTCCTATCGAGTAAGGGCTACGAGCAGTACTTC. Its translation is CASSNFLSSKGYEQYF.

This chain joins TRBV5-1 and TRBJ2-1; the D is unclear. V lost 1 base to trimming and J lost 8 bases, with 4 bases between them. This CDR3 region has 11 residues. CDR1 and CDR2 (germline): SGHRS, YFSETQ. CDR3 bases: TGCGCCAGCAGCTTGTATGATGAGCAGTTCTTC. Its translation is CASSLYDEQFF.

The V call is TRBV4-3, the J call TRBJ1-6; D remains unclear. The germline gives CDR1 LGHNA, CDR2 YSLEER. The CDR3 spans 15 residues. Trimming took 1 base from V and 13 from J, leaving 17 bases between them. The CDR3 sequence is CASSQVAKGRGPLHF. In DNA form, the CDR3 reads TGCGCCAGCAGCCAAGTGGCGAAGGGCCGCGGGCCCCTCCACTTT.

The chain is built from TRBV7-9 and TRBJ2-2; 9 bases line up with TRBD1. Trimming removed 5 bases from V and 5 bases from J; junction bases left unmatched: 3. Germline assignment: CDR1 SEHNR and CDR2 FQNEAQ (reference sequence). The CDR3 is 14 residues long. The CDR3 sequence is CASSPGTGTGELFF. For the CDR3, the DNA is TGTGCCAGCAGCCCCGGGACAGGGACCGGGGAGCTGTTTTTT.

The chain uses TRBV6-5 and TRBJ1-5; D is unclear. Per the germline V gene, CDR1 is MNHEY and CDR2 is SVGAGI. The V gene lost 0 bases and the J gene lost 7 bases, with 7 bases spanning the gap. The CDR3 is 13 amino acids. CDR3 loop: CASSYSDGQPQHF. The CDR3 DNA is TGTGCCAGCAGTTACTCGGACGGACAGCCCCAGCATTTT.

The chain employs TRBV27 and TRBJ1-5; D unresolved. The CDR3 consists of 15 residues. Germline values: CDR1 MNHEY, CDR2 SMNVEV (reference sequence). V dropped 3 bases and J dropped 0 bases, with 9 bases sitting between them. This CDR3 reads CASSFGWDSNQPQHF. The CDR3 nucleotides are TGTGCCAGCAGTTTCGGGTGGGATAGCAATCAGCCCCAGCATTTT.